This T cell receptor (beta chain) was retrieved from a study of CD8 T cells in ankylosing spondylitis (dated by TCRdb to the late 2010s). Concerning the study at large: T cell receptor beta repertoires were profiled in healthy donors and ankylosing spondylitis patients so that disease-linked TCR variants could be found. Peripheral blood samples were taken, and synovial fluid was additionally collected from ankylosing spondylitis patients. The full study cohort was made up of about 24 ankylosing spondylitis patients and 108 healthy donors.

Sequencer: Illumina MiSeq. Quantitative 5'-RACE with molecular barcodes was the method used to prepare the TCR beta libraries. On the authors' methods: Disease-linked TCR variants were identified with a new computational method built on a probabilistic model of VDJ rearrangement. The public reads were run again by TCRdb, first through fastp at Q25 and then through MiXCR, and only productive beta chains were kept. Each entry is one CDR3 protein sequence, shown with its most common DNA and genes. TCRdb, not the authors, supplied the V and J calls. This sample is represented by about 27,000 distinct CDR3 sequences; 6.5% to 9.5% of them were singletons. The leading ten clones occupy around 30% of the sample. Remarks on this clonotype: The specificity of this receptor is unknown. No base quality values were provided; no much bigger clone lies one nucleotide off.

Measured from the cysteine to the phenylalanine, the CDR3 is 15 residues long. The only DNA kept is the CDR3, 45 bases in frame from the first base. V lost 3 bases and J lost 4 bases, and the count of bases not matched to a germline gene is 6. The study at large found these results: The disease-linked clones were reported to be significantly enriched in matched synovial fluid samples from ankylosing spondylitis patients. A TCR beta motif made up of fewer than 10 highly homologous amino acid variants appeared to be characteristic of blood from ankylosing spondylitis patients. Some motif variants had previously been reported in the synovial fluid and blood of reactive arthritis patients, which suggests shared mechanisms of disease initiation. In peripheral blood, the disease-linked clones were found at relatively low frequencies and had a CD8+ phenotype.

Rearrangement joined TRBV12-3 or TRBV12-4 to TRBJ2-7; TRBD2 matches 10 bases in the middle. Sequenced material: blood. The sequence was collected from a male donor with ankylosing spondylitis or in good health (not recorded which). The CDR3 protein sequence reads: CASSFVGTSEYEQYF. In nucleotides, the sequence is TGTGCCAGCAGTTTTGTCGGGACTAGCGAATACGAGCAGTACTTC.